Listed below are T cell receptor beta chains from one sample, sequenced in a study of shared clonotypes between healthy human individuals. Profiled with immunoSEQ multiplex PCR; TCRdb holds only in-frame clones, not every one. In the table there are 2 million to 2.5 million clones, 90% to 97% of which are singletons. The source material was naive CD4+ T cells sorted from blood. These receptors were taken from a man younger than 35 in good health. Each CDR3 is given with its conserved first and last residue. The D gene is left open where the match is weak. The size entry is marked missing in some rows and otherwise reads once, few, many or a size class.

D	J	size	V	DNA	CDR3
TRBD1	TRBJ1-5	.	TRBV12-5	TGTGCTAGTGGTCCGGGACAGGGGAATCAGCCCCAGCATTTT	CASGPGQGNQPQHF
.	TRBJ1-1	.	TRBV7-9	TGTGCCAGCAGCTTATTGACAGGAATGAACACTGAAGCTTTCTTT	CASSLLTGMNTEAFF
.	TRBJ1-5	once	TRBV5-1	TGCGCCAGCAGCCCTGGGACACATAGCAATCAGCCCCAGCATTTT	CASSPGTHSNQPQHF
.	TRBJ2-7	.	TRBV2	TGTGCCAGCAGTGCTCGGGGTTTCGACTCCCAGTACTTC	CASSARGFDSQYF
TRBD1	TRBJ1-2	.	TRBV2	TGTGCCAGCAGTTCTAGGGGACAGGGGGAAGGTGGCTACACCTTC	CASSSRGQGEGGYTF
.	TRBJ2-7	.	TRBV2	TGTGCCAGCAGTTATACCCGAGACAACGAGCAGTACTTC	CASSYTRDNEQYF
.	TRBJ2-7	.	TRBV7-2	TGTGCCAGCAGCTTACAGGGCGGGAAGACCGTCTTGGGGGGCGAGCAGTACTTC	CASSLQGGKTVLGGEQYF
.	TRBJ2-5	.	TRBV7-9	TGTGCCAGCATCCCCCCTGAGGGCGGTCACCAAGAGACCCAGTACTTC	CASIPPEGGHQETQYF
.	TRBJ2-7	.	TRBV5-5	TGTGCCAGCAGCACCTACAGCTCCTACGAGCAGTACTTC	CASSTYSSYEQYF
.	TRBJ1-4	.	TRBV5-1	TGCGCCAGCAGCTTGTTCTCGAATGAAAAACTGTTTTTT	CASSLFSNEKLFF
.	TRBJ1-5	.	TRBV4-2	TGTGCCAGCAGCCCCGAAACCGGGGGGCATTCAGGAAATCAGCCCCAGCATTTT	CASSPETGGHSGNQPQHF
TRBD1	TRBJ2-5	.	TRBV4-1	TGCGCCAGCAGCCGAATACAGGGGGCGCGGGAGACCCAGTACTTC	CASSRIQGARETQYF
TRBD1	TRBJ2-1	.	TRBV6-5	TGTGCCAGCAGTACCGGGACAGGGGGCCGGAATGAGCAGTTCTTC	CASSTGTGGRNEQFF
.	TRBJ1-3	once	TRBV18	TGTGCCAGCTCGCCCTACCCTGGGTCTGGAAACACCATATATTTT	CASSPYPGSGNTIYF
TRBD1	TRBJ2-4	.	TRBV10-1	TGCGCCAGCAGCGAAACAGGGGAAAACATTCAGTACTTC	CASSETGENIQYF
TRBD2	TRBJ2-7	.	TRBV5-1	TGCGCCAGCAGCCTCGAGCCCCCGGGACTAGCGGGAGTAAACGAGCAGTACTTC	CASSLEPPGLAGVNEQYF
TRBD1	TRBJ1-1	.	TRBV6-1	TGTGCCAGCAGCTTAGGACAGGCGAACACTGAAGCTTTCTTT	CASSLGQANTEAFF
.	TRBJ2-5	.	TRBV30	TGTGCCTGGAGGGTCGGCCAGCAAGAGACCCAGTACTTC	CAWRVGQQETQYF
.	TRBJ1-2	once	TRBV5-4	TGTGCCAGCAGCTTTGTGGGCCTCAATGGCTACACCTTC	CASSFVGLNGYTF
TRBD1	TRBJ2-7	.	TRBV5-1	TGCGCCAGCAGCTCCGGACAGGGAAGCTCCTACGAGCAGTACTTC	CASSSGQGSSYEQYF
.	TRBJ2-7	once	TRBV5-4	TGTGCCAGCAGCTTGGAGGGGGGCTTCTCCTACGAGCAGTACTTC	CASSLEGGFSYEQYF
TRBD1	TRBJ2-5	.	TRBV10-3	TGTGCCATCAGTGTTACAGGGGGCCAAGAGACCCAGTACTTC	CAISVTGGQETQYF
.	TRBJ2-5	.	TRBV5-1	TGCGCCAGCAGTCGCGATGTGGCAGAGACCCAGTACTTC	CASSRDVAETQYF
TRBD1	TRBJ1-5	.	TRBV19	TGTGCCAGTAGTATTCGGGACAGGGATGGGCAGCCCCAGCATTTT	CASSIRDRDGQPQHF
.	TRBJ1-4	.	TRBV30	TGTGCCTGGAGTGGACACGAAAAACTGTTTTTT	CAWSGHEKLFF
.	TRBJ1-1	.	TRBV6-6	TGTGCCAGCAGTTACTCTCTGGGGGGTGAAGCTTTCTTT	CASSYSLGGEAFF
.	TRBJ1-2	.	TRBV19	TGTGCCAGTACCTCAAGACAGGAAACCTATGGCTACACCTTC	CASTSRQETYGYTF
.	TRBJ2-6	.	TRBV4-2	TGTGCCAGCAGCCAAGACAGGGGTGGGGCCAACGTCCTGACTTTC	CASSQDRGGANVLTF
TRBD1	TRBJ2-1	.	TRBV25-1	TGTGCCAGCAGTGAGGTCGGGACAGGGAGATTCGAGCAGTTCTTC	CASSEVGTGRFEQFF
.	TRBJ1-2	few	TRBV28	TGTGCCAGCAGTGGACTGGGAGGCTACACCTTC	CASSGLGGYTF
.	TRBJ1-6	.	TRBV6-1	TGTGCCAGCAGCCCGAGCTCCTATAATTCACCCCTCCACTTT	CASSPSSYNSPLHF
TRBD1	TRBJ1-4	.	TRBV7-9	TGTGCCAGCAGTTATATGGACAGGGAAAAACTGTTTTTT	CASSYMDREKLFF
.	TRBJ2-7	.	TRBV7-8	TGTGCCAGCAGCTTAGAAAGGGGCAGATCCTACGAGCAGTACTTC	CASSLERGRSYEQYF
.	TRBJ2-5	.	TRBV6-5	TGTGCCAGCAGTTACGCCGGGGAGCAGTACTTC	CASSYAGEQYF
.	TRBJ1-2	.	TRBV30	TGTGCCTGGAGTTCCCAGGGTTACGATGGCTACACCTTC	CAWSSQGYDGYTF